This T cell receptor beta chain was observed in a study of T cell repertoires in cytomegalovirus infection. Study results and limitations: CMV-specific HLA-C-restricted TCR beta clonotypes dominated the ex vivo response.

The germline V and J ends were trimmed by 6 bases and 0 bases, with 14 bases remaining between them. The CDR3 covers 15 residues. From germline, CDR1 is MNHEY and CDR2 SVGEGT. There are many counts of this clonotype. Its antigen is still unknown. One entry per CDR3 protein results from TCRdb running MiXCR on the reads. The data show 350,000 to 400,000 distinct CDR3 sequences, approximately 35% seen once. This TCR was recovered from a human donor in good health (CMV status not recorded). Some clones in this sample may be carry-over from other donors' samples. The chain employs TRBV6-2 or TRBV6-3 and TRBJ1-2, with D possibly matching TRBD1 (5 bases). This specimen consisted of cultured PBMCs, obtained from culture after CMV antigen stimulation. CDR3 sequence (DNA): TGTGCCAGCAGGCGGGACGGCGCAACTAACTATGGCTACACCTTC. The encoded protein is CASRRDGATNYGYTF.